The 4 T cell receptor beta chains below come from one sample, sequenced in a study of T-cell memory formation after mild COVID-19. TCRdb itself ran the 5' RACE reads through MiXCR, one entry per CDR3 protein. The repertoire holds 290,000 or so distinct CDR3 sequences, roughly a fifth seen once, with more than 20% in the top ten. Sequenced: PBMCs or a T cell subset sorted from them (not recorded which). These receptors all come from a man younger than 30 who had mild COVID-19 (a few samples of this study predate the infection). Cell type and time point are not known.

This chain connects TRBV5-5 to TRBJ1-5, with no clear D. The V gene's germline CDR1 is SGHKS and CDR2 YYEKEE (reference sequence). This CDR3 comprises 15 residues. Between the trimmed V and J ends, which lost 2 bases and 0 bases, there was a span of 9 bases. As DNA, the CDR3 is TGTGCCAGCAGCTTTTGGACGGCTAGCAATCAGCCCCAGCATTTT. As protein: CASSFWTASNQPQHF.

This clonotype was recorded a few times. CDR3 in amino acids: CASSPPKGTRTEAFF. CDR3 DNA sequence: TGTGCCAGCTCACCACCGAAGGGGACTCGCACTGAAGCTTTCTTT. The J gene is TRBJ1-1, the V gene TRBV18; maybe TRBD1 (5 bases). The ends were cut back, 0 bases at V and 4 bases at J, with 12 bases in the middle. This CDR3 has 15 amino acids. Per germline, CDR1 KGHSH and CDR2 LQKENI. Full variable domain (outside the CDR3, taken from reference TRBV18 and TRBJ1-1): NAGVMQNPRHLVRRRGQEARLRCSPMKGHSHVYWYRQLPEEGLKFMVYLQKENIIDESGMPKERFSAEFPKEGPSILRIQQVVRGDSAAYFCASSPPKGTRTEAFFGQGTRLTVV.

The CDR3 loop is CASSQHRGGDTEAFF. The DNA of the CDR3 is TGTGCCAGCAGCCAACACAGGGGAGGTGACACTGAAGCTTTCTTT. The chain uses TRBV14 and TRBJ1-1; 7 bases fit TRBD1. CDR3 length: 15 residues. V was pared by 2 bases and J by 3 bases, with 6 bases of the junction left unmatched. Germline V lookup: CDR1 SGHDN, CDR2 FVKESK.

The chain joins TRBV29-1 to TRBJ2-5, with TRBD2 as a possible D gene (6 bases). The germline V gene has CDR1 SQVTM and CDR2 ANQGSEA. The CDR3 is 15 residues long. V lost 0 bases to trimming and J lost 0 bases, with 11 bases between them. In DNA form, the CDR3 reads TGCAGCGTTGAAGACGGGGGAGAGTACCAAGAGACCCAGTACTTC. It yields the protein CSVEDGGEYQETQYF.